Each of the 3 T cell receptor beta chains below was sequenced from the same sample in a study of control samples from healthy donors and cancer patients. Generated by immunoSEQ multiplex PCR, the TCRdb table keeps only in-frame clones and is missing some. The data hold about 130,000 clones, with 90% to 95% observed a single time. Sequencing was carried out using PBMCs. The receptors stem from a man aged 55 to 70 with colorectal cancer.

This clone showed up just once. This chain uses TRBV13 with TRBJ2-1, with D tentatively TRBD1 or TRBD2 (5 bases each). CDR3 length equals 16 residues. Trimming left V 0 bases short and J 5 bases short, with 14 bases between. Germline V CDR1 and CDR2: PRHDT, FYEKMQ (reference sequence). The CDR3 loop is CASSLGGLGVNNEQFF. As DNA, the CDR3 is TGTGCCAGCAGCTTAGGGGGTCTGGGGGTAAACAATGAGCAGTTCTTC.

The CDR3: CASSFRDTQYF. CDR3 in DNA: TGTGCCAGCAGTTTTCGGGATACGCAGTATTTT. This rearrangement joins TRBV12-3 or TRBV12-4 to TRBJ2-3, with D unclear. This CDR3 region has 11 residues. V was pared by 3 bases and J by 6 bases, with 4 bases between.

CDR3 in DNA: TGTGCCGTTCTGGACGCAGATACGCAGTATTTT. Translating gives CAVLDADTQYF. This chain joins TRBV10-3 and TRBJ2-3, with D unclear. CDR3 size: 11 residues. CDR1 and CDR2 from the germline V gene are ENHRY and SYGVKD. V shed 11 bases and J shed 4 bases, with 10 bases lying between them.